This is a list of T cell receptor beta chains from one sample in a study of prognosis after radiotherapy for stage I lung cancer. TCRdb used MiXCR to reprocess the multiplex PCR reads, holding one entry per CDR3 protein. The table has 13,000 or so distinct CDR3 sequences, 45% to 50% seen once. The input for sequencing was PBMCs, taken before or after stereotactic body radiation therapy (not recorded which). These receptors originate from a donor over 45 with non-small cell lung cancer. The CDR3 runs from the conserved cysteine through the conserved F or W. A D gene is named only where the DNA matches it firmly. A row's size may be missing; if present it is once, few, many or a size class.

d_gene: .; v_gene: TRBV20-1; abundance: few; CDR3aa: CSARFPYIYEQYF
d_gene: .; v_gene: TRBV20-1; abundance: .; CDR3aa: CSARASSYEQYF
d_gene: .; v_gene: TRBV7-9; abundance: .; CDR3aa: CASSPDMMRQPFF
d_gene: TRBD1; v_gene: TRBV20-1; abundance: .; CDR3aa: CSPRFGTGYNSPLHF
d_gene: .; v_gene: TRBV30; abundance: .; CDR3aa: CAWSVWGEQYF
d_gene: TRBD2; v_gene: TRBV9; abundance: .; CDR3aa: CASSVVGSGRDSYNEQFF
d_gene: TRBD1; v_gene: TRBV6-2/TRBV6-3; abundance: .; CDR3aa: CASSTGQGVNEQFF
d_gene: TRBD1; v_gene: TRBV7-2; abundance: medium-sized; CDR3aa: CASSLPGQGGETQYF
d_gene: .; v_gene: TRBV12-5; abundance: .; CDR3aa: CASGPISYEQYF
d_gene: .; v_gene: TRBV3-1; abundance: many; CDR3aa: CASSQYTVNTGELFF
d_gene: .; v_gene: TRBV7-2; abundance: medium-sized; CDR3aa: CASSLGTEYNEQFF
d_gene: TRBD1; v_gene: TRBV6-1; abundance: medium-sized; CDR3aa: CASSATGQANYGYTF
d_gene: TRBD1; v_gene: TRBV6-1; abundance: .; CDR3aa: CASSHEGARANVLTF
d_gene: .; v_gene: TRBV27; abundance: medium-sized; CDR3aa: CASSQQVNTEAFF
d_gene: .; v_gene: TRBV6-9; abundance: medium-sized; CDR3aa: CASSYSPSGVGRNTIYF
d_gene: .; v_gene: TRBV6-4; abundance: many; CDR3aa: CASRPSGRTYGYTF
d_gene: .; v_gene: TRBV5-1; abundance: once; CDR3aa: CASSLGRVMCNEQFF
d_gene: TRBD1; v_gene: TRBV11-2; abundance: .; CDR3aa: CASSPGTGENIQYF